This entry lists 25 T cell receptor beta chains sequenced from one sample in a study of identical twins. TCRdb reanalysed the 5' RACE reads using MiXCR and keeps one entry per CDR3 protein. The sample records about 530,000 distinct CDR3 sequences, roughly 15% being singletons. These same data were also listed under a study on yellow fever vaccine responses in identical twins.

The sample was CD4+ T cells sorted from blood. These receptors came from a young woman in good health.

V is TRBV3-1 and J is TRBJ1-6; 7 nucleotides agree with TRBD1. The CDR3 covers 11 residues. Per the germline V gene, CDR1 is LGHDT and CDR2 is YNNKEL (reference sequence). V dropped 5 bases and J dropped 17; count of bases not matched to a gene: 6. This CDR3 is CASSEGGVIHF. The CDR3 DNA reads TGTGCCAGCAGCGAAGGGGGCGTAATCCACTTT. Filled out from reference TRBV3-1 and TRBJ1-6, the complete variable domain reads DTAVSQTPKYLVTQMGNDKSIKCEQNLGHDTMYWYKQDSKKFLKIMFSYNNKELIINETVPNRFSPKSPDKAHLNLHINSLELGDSAVYFCASSEGGVIHFGNGTRLTVT.

The V call is TRBV5-4, the J call TRBJ1-1, with a weak D call TRBD1 (5 bases). The CDR3 sequence is 14 residues long. Trimming took 2 bases from V and 3 from J, leaving 11 bases between them. Germline loops: CDR1 SGHNT, CDR2 YYREEE (reference sequence). As DNA, the CDR3 is TGTGCCAGCAGCTTACCGGGGCGCGACACTGAAGCTTTCTTT. It encodes CASSLPGRDTEAFF.

The chain carries TRBV15 and TRBJ1-1; D may be TRBD1 (5 bases). The CDR3 loop spans 18 amino acids. The germline CDR1 and CDR2 sequences are LNHNV and YYDKDF (reference sequence). Trimming shortened V by 0 bases and J by 1 base, and 18 bases separated the two germline ends. In nucleotides, the CDR3 is TGTGCCACCAGCAGAGATATTGGCGGGGGGTCCTGGAACACTGAAGCTTTCTTT. Protein: CATSRDIGGGSWNTEAFF.

In this sample, this clonotype turned up many times. This chain links TRBV12-3 or TRBV12-4 with TRBJ1-1, with D perhaps matching TRBD1 (5 bases). V lost 5 bases and J 4 bases, leaving 11 bases between the germline ends. This CDR3 is 13 amino acids long. Here the CDR3 DNA reads TGTGCCAGCAGTCTCAGGGTTAGCACTGAAGCTTTCTTT. Its protein is CASSLRVSTEAFF.

The chain uses TRBV18 and TRBJ2-7, with 9 positions matching TRBD1. The germline CDR1 and CDR2 sequences are KGHSH and LQKENI. The CDR3 length is 15 residues. The J segment lost 3 bases and the V segment lost 4 bases, leaving 7 bases of the junction unmatched. CDR3: CASSRGTGNDYEQYF. The DNA for the CDR3 is TGTGCCAGCTCACGCGGGACAGGGAACGACTACGAGCAGTACTTC.

This clonotype came up a few times. This chain links TRBV6-2 or TRBV6-3 with TRBJ2-3, with 10 nucleotides matching TRBD2. The CDR3 length is 20 residues. The V gene's germline CDR1 is MNHEY and CDR2 SVGEGT. With V trimmed by 2 bases and J by 0 bases, 14 bases remained unmatched. The CDR3 is CASSYHPGLAPHPSTDTQYF. The CDR3 DNA sequence: TGTGCCAGCAGTTACCATCCGGGACTAGCGCCTCATCCTAGCACAGATACGCAGTATTTT.

In its sample, this clonotype was seen a few times. The DNA for the CDR3 is TGTGCCAGCACCCCACAGGGGGGGCGAATCGGGGAGCTGTTTTTT. It yields the protein CASTPQGGRIGELFF. The chain has TRBV28 and TRBJ2-2, with D possibly matching TRBD1 (8 bases). The V end was cut by 7 bases, the J end by 7 bases, with 19 bases between. Germline V gene sequence: CDR1 MDHEN, CDR2 SYDVKM. CDR3 size: 15 residues.

This clonotype was counted only a few times. V usage is TRBV4-2 and J usage is TRBJ2-1; D is possibly TRBD2 (6 bases). The CDR3 length is 15 residues. Germline CDR1 LGHNA, CDR2 YNFKEQ. Between the trimmed V and J ends, which lost 4 bases and 3 bases, there was a span of 13 bases. Here the CDR3 DNA reads TGTGCCAGCAGCCGCGGGGCACAGCACTACAATGAGCAGTTCTTC. It is translated as CASSRGAQHYNEQFF.

This clonotype was found a few times. V usage is TRBV11-2 and J usage is TRBJ2-4; 7 positions agree with TRBD2. The germline gives CDR1 SGHAT, CDR2 FQNNGV. The CDR3 consists of 17 residues. Losses at the gene ends were 4 bases for V and 3 bases for J; bases not matched to a gene: 12. The chain's CDR3 is CASSSLREGRGKNIQYF. As DNA, the CDR3 is TGTGCCAGCAGCTCCCTTAGGGAGGGCCGGGGCAAAAACATTCAGTACTTC. Together with reference TRBV11-2 and TRBJ2-4, the CDR3 gives the full variable domain: EAGVAQSPRYKIIEKRQSVAFWCNPISGHATLYWYQQILGQGPKLLIQFQNNGVVDDSQLPKDRFSAERLKGVDSTLKIQPAKLEDSAVYLCASSSLREGRGKNIQYFGAGTRLSVL.

There are a few counts of this clonotype. The V gene is TRBV2, the J gene TRBJ2-6; D remains unclear. The CDR3 sequence is 16 residues long. The V gene lost 1 base and the J gene lost 4 bases, with 11 bases spanning the gap. CDR1 is SNHLY, CDR2 FYNNEI, per germline. CDR3 bases: TGTGCCAGCAGTGAAGGATCTTTTGTGGGGGCCAACGTCCTGACTTTC. It yields the protein CASSEGSFVGANVLTF.

In its sample, this clonotype was seen a few times. V and J are TRBV20-1 and TRBJ2-2, with 11 bases matching TRBD1. With 6 bases clipped from V and 6 bases from J, the junction kept 9 bases outside the gene matches. Germline values: CDR1 DFQATT, CDR2 SNEGSKA (reference sequence). There are 15 residues in the CDR3. Here the CDR3 reads CSAKGQGDGAGELFF. In nucleotides, the CDR3 is TGCAGTGCAAAGGGACAGGGGGATGGGGCCGGGGAGCTGTTTTTT.

This clonotype was detected only a few times. This sequence joins TRBV2 and TRBJ1-2; TRBD1 might be the D (5 bases). Between the trimmed V and J ends, which lost 7 bases and 8 bases, there was a span of 14 bases. Per germline, CDR1 SNHLY and CDR2 FYNNEI. This CDR3 has 12 residues. CDR3 nucleotide sequence: TGTGCCAGCACTCGACAGACGGGCGGCTACACCTTC. It translates to CASTRQTGGYTF.

The genes are TRBV12-3 or TRBV12-4 and TRBJ2-5, with 9 bases identical to TRBD1. This CDR3 has 14 amino acids. The J segment lost 2 bases and the V segment lost 7 bases, leaving 5 bases of the junction unmatched. The CDR3 nucleotides read TGTGCCAGCAAGATAGGGACAGGGCAAGAGACCCAGTACTTC. It specifies CASKIGTGQETQYF.

The chain joins TRBV3-1 to TRBJ2-2; D is uncertain. V was clipped by 1 base and J by 1 base, with 4 bases between them. From germline, CDR1 is LGHDT and CDR2 YNNKEL (reference sequence). The CDR3 is 14 amino acids. The CDR3 coding sequence is TGTGCCAGCAGCCAAGTTGTGAACACCGGGGAGCTGTTTTTT. This translates into CASSQVVNTGELFF.

V usage is TRBV12-3 or TRBV12-4 and J usage is TRBJ1-1; D gene unclear. V shed 7 bases and J shed 5 bases, with 11 bases lying between them. This CDR3 comprises 12 residues. The CDR3 protein is CASIRLGTEAFF. The DNA for the CDR3 is TGTGCCAGCATTCGCTTGGGAACTGAAGCTTTCTTT.

The chain links TRBV7-3 to TRBJ2-5; 10 bases line up with TRBD1. From germline, CDR1 is SGHTA and CDR2 FQGTGA. Trimming took 5 bases from V and 5 from J; bases not matched to a gene: 5. CDR3 length: 14 residues. The CDR3 is CASSPADRGETQYF. As DNA, the CDR3 is TGTGCCAGCAGCCCAGCGGACAGGGGGGAGACCCAGTACTTC.

This clonotype was seen only a few times. The chain employs TRBV20-1 and TRBJ2-7, with D tentatively TRBD1 (6 bases). Trimming removed 6 bases from V and 6 bases from J, with 18 bases in between. CDR1 and CDR2 from the germline V gene are DFQATT and SNEGSKA (reference sequence). CDR3 size: 13 residues. In nucleotides, the CDR3 is TGCAGTGCCCGGACAGCCTCTGGAGGCGAGCAGTACGTC. It yields the protein CSARTASGGEQYV.

In this sample, this clonotype turned up a few times. The chain is built from TRBV5-1 and TRBJ1-6, with 9 bases fitting TRBD1. The germline V gene has CDR1 SGHRS and CDR2 YFSETQ. V shed 6 bases, J shed 7 bases, and the junction held 8 bases outside the gene matches. The CDR3 contains 15 residues. For the CDR3, the DNA is TGCGCCAGCACCTTTCGGACAGGGGTGAATTCACCCCTCCACTTT. Its protein is CASTFRTGVNSPLHF.

In its sample, this clonotype was seen a few times. The chain combines TRBV12-3 or TRBV12-4 with TRBJ1-2; 7 bases are a match to TRBD1. The CDR3 sequence is 12 residues long. V shed 4 bases, J shed 8 bases, and the junction held 4 bases outside the gene matches. The DNA of the CDR3 is TGTGCCAGCAGTTGGGAGACAGGGGGCTACACCTTC. Its translation is CASSWETGGYTF.

V and J are TRBV5-1 and TRBJ2-2; 13 bases are a match to TRBD2. Germline V gene data show CDR1 as SGHRS and CDR2 as YFSETQ. The CDR3 runs 19 residues. The V gene end was trimmed by 1 base and the J gene end by 4 bases; junction bases not matched to a gene: 10. This CDR3 is CASSLTGLAGVGGTGELFF. In nucleotides, the CDR3 is TGCGCCAGCAGCTTGACTGGACTAGCGGGAGTCGGAGGCACCGGGGAGCTGTTTTTT.

Ten or more counts support this clonotype. The gene calls are TRBV5-1 and TRBJ2-7, with a weak D call TRBD2 (5 bases). The CDR3 consists of 15 residues. Looked up from germline, CDR1 is SGHRS and CDR2 is YFSETQ. Trimming shortened V by 2 bases and J by 7 bases, and 19 bases separated the two germline ends. In nucleotides, the CDR3 is TGCGCCAGCAGCTTTGGCCGGGTTTCAACGGGAGAGCAGTACTTC. Translation gives CASSFGRVSTGEQYF.

CDR3 sequence reads: CASSFSRGLGDTQYF. DNA of the CDR3: TGTGCCAGCAGCTTTAGCAGGGGCTTGGGAGATACGCAGTATTTT. V and J are TRBV7-9 and TRBJ2-3, with a tentative D call TRBD1 (6 bases). Trimming removed 3 bases at V and 5 bases at J, with 15 bases between. Germline CDR1 and CDR2: SEHNR and FQNEAQ (reference sequence). The CDR3 runs 15 residues. Based on the CDR3 plus reference TRBV7-9 and TRBJ2-3, the full variable domain is DTGVSQNPRHKITKRGQNVTFRCDPISEHNRLYWYRQTLGQGPEFLTYFQNEAQLEKSRLLSDRFSAERPKGSFSTLEIQRTEQGDSAMYLCASSFSRGLGDTQYFGPGTRLTVL.

This clonotype has a handful of counts. This chain uses TRBV24-1 with TRBJ1-2; D not resolved. The germline V gene encodes CDR1 KGHDR and CDR2 SFDVKD. V lost 3 bases, J lost 7 bases, and 8 bases lay in between. The CDR3 loop spans 12 amino acids. CDR3 sequence (DNA): TGTGCCACCAGTGATCTTTTCCGTGGCTACACCTTC. This encodes CATSDLFRGYTF.

This clonotype showed up many times. The J gene is TRBJ2-7, the V gene TRBV3-1; 8 nucleotides match TRBD1. The ends lost 5 bases at V and 3 bases at J; junction bases unmatched: 6. Germline V lookup: CDR1 LGHDT, CDR2 YNNKEL (reference sequence). This CDR3 has 14 residues. Here the CDR3 reads CASSKQGDNYEQYF. CDR3 DNA: TGTGCCAGCAGCAAACAGGGGGATAACTACGAGCAGTACTTC.

The chain couples TRBV20-1 to TRBJ1-3; no reliable D call. Trimming took off 0 bases at V and 1 base at J, with 7 bases between the two ends. The germline gives CDR1 DFQATT, CDR2 SNEGSKA (reference sequence). CDR3 size: 14 residues. CDR3 in DNA: TGCAGTGCTAGAGAGATAACTTCTGGAAACACCATATATTTT. This encodes CSAREITSGNTIYF.